A single sample is the source of the 32 T cell receptor beta chains below, sequenced in a study of neurological immune-mediated disorders. TCRdb re-called the 5' RACE reads through MiXCR, storing one row per CDR3 protein. The sample holds tens of thousands of distinct CDR3 sequences; 4% are singletons and the top ten take about 1.9%. Sequencing was performed on CD4+ T cells from blood. The receptor set was obtained from a woman between 40 and 50 years old with multiple sclerosis.

This clonotype was found many times. J is TRBJ1-1 and V is TRBV20-1; D is unclear. The V and J ends lost 3 bases and 6 bases respectively, with 11 bases between them. The CDR3 extends over 12 amino acids. CDR1 and CDR2 from the germline V gene are DFQATT and SNEGSKA (reference sequence). This CDR3 is CSASRRNSEAFF. The CDR3 nucleotides are TGCAGTGCTAGTCGGCGGAATTCTGAAGCTTTCTTT.

This clonotype was seen repeatedly, ten times or more. This rearrangement joins TRBV18 to TRBJ2-7, with D possibly TRBD1 on 5 matching bases. The CDR3 extends over 14 amino acids. Trimming removed 3 bases from V and 2 bases from J, with 11 bases in between. The V gene's germline CDR1 is KGHSH and CDR2 LQKENI. As DNA, the CDR3 is TGTGCCAGCTCACCCTCTATGGGGCCCTACGAGCAGTACTTC. This translates into CASSPSMGPYEQYF.

This clonotype was detected ten times or more. CDR3 in amino acids: CASSQNQGHGDEQFF. CDR3 nucleotides: TGTGCCAGCAGCCAAAATCAGGGACACGGCGATGAGCAGTTCTTC. V gene TRBV3-1 combines with J gene TRBJ2-1, with D tentatively TRBD1 (6 bases). The CDR3 consists of 15 residues. CDR1 is LGHDT and CDR2 is YNNKEL in the germline V gene (reference sequence). The V gene lost 2 bases and the J gene lost 8 bases, with 16 bases spanning the gap.

This clonotype was found many times. The J gene is TRBJ1-2, the V gene TRBV20-1; 9 positions agree with TRBD1. After removal of 5 bases from V and 8 bases from J, the junction contained 6 bases not matched to a gene. The CDR3 covers 12 residues. Germline values: CDR1 DFQATT, CDR2 SNEGSKA (reference sequence). The CDR3 DNA follows: TGCAGTGCTTGGACAGGGGTCAGGGGCTACACCTTC. Translating it yields CSAWTGVRGYTF.

This clonotype was observed at least ten times. A read error may account for a junction end that differs from germline. This CDR3 is CVIKGGVGGGDTEAFF. The DNA of the CDR3 is TGTGTCATCAAGGGCGGTGTGGGGGGAGGTGACACTGAAGCTTTCTTT. The V call is TRBV10-3, the J call TRBJ1-1; D possibly corresponds to TRBD1 (5 bases). CDR3 length: 16 amino acids. Germline lookup yields CDR1 ENHRY and CDR2 SYGVKD.

This clonotype was counted at least ten times. The chain carries TRBV6-6 and TRBJ2-7, with TRBD1 matching 8 bases. The junction had 6 bases not matched to a gene; V was cut back by 5 bases and J by 0 bases. CDR3 length equals 15 residues. The germline CDR1 and CDR2 sequences are MNHNY and SVGAGI (reference sequence). The CDR3 coding sequence is TGTGCCAGCAGTAACAGGGGGGCGGGCTCCTACGAGCAGTACTTC. Translating gives CASSNRGAGSYEQYF.

This clonotype was detected ten times or more. The genes are TRBV7-9 and TRBJ1-4; 11 nucleotides agree with TRBD1. The CDR3 loop spans 18 amino acids. J gave up 6 bases and V 4 bases, and 13 bases lay outside the gene matches. Germline V gene data show CDR1 as SEHNR and CDR2 as FQNEAQ (reference sequence). The CDR3 nucleotides read TGTGCCAGCAGCTCCCCCGGGACAGGGGGACGGAAATATGAAAAACTGTTTTTT. Protein: CASSSPGTGGRKYEKLFF.

This clonotype was found many times. The rearrangement joins TRBV5-1 to TRBJ1-4, with a weak D call TRBD1 (5 bases). This CDR3 is built from 16 residues. The ends were cut back, 0 bases at V and 0 bases at J, with 9 bases in the middle. Germline V gene lookup returns CDR1 SGHRS and CDR2 YFSETQ. The CDR3 spells CASSLGGIATNEKLFF. CDR3 in DNA: TGCGCCAGCAGCTTGGGGGGGATTGCAACTAATGAAAAACTGTTTTTT.

This clonotype has at least ten counts. V and J are TRBV6-1 and TRBJ2-7; 8 nucleotides match TRBD2. CDR3 length: 13 amino acids. CDR1 is MNHNS and CDR2 is SASEGT in the germline V gene. V shed 7 bases and J 3 bases; nucleotides not matched to a gene: 5. CDR3 nucleotides: TGTGCCAGCACCGGGACTAGAAACTACGAGCAGTACTTC. This sequence encodes CASTGTRNYEQYF.

This clonotype was detected many times. The J gene is TRBJ1-1, the V gene TRBV5-1; TRBD1 matches 8 bases. Germline CDR1 and CDR2: SGHRS and YFSETQ. There are 14 residues in the CDR3. V was pared by 4 bases and J by 6 bases, with 8 bases of the junction left unmatched. This CDR3 is CASSDGQGVAEAFF. The CDR3, as DNA: TGCGCCAGCAGCGACGGACAGGGAGTCGCTGAAGCTTTCTTT.

This clonotype was observed many times. The rearrangement links TRBV6-5 to TRBJ2-7; tentatively, D is TRBD1 (6 bases). Germline loops: CDR1 MNHEY, CDR2 SVGAGI. The CDR3 consists of 12 residues. The chain's CDR3 is CASQGSRYEQYF. In DNA form, the CDR3 reads TGTGCTTCACAGGGTTCGCGGTACGAGCAGTACTTC.

This clonotype was observed many times. J is TRBJ2-3 and V is TRBV11-3; 8 nucleotides align to TRBD1. CDR1 is SGHNT, CDR2 YENEEA, per germline. CDR3 length: 14 amino acids. After removal of 4 bases from V and 3 bases from J, the junction contained 3 bases not matched to a gene. The CDR3 sequence is CASSSGGRTDTQYF. CDR3 DNA: TGTGCCAGCAGCTCAGGGGGCCGGACAGATACGCAGTATTTT.

In this sample, this clonotype turned up many times. The chain links TRBV12-3 or TRBV12-4 to TRBJ1-2; possible D gene TRBD1, 6 bases. The germline V and J ends were trimmed by 2 bases and 7 bases, with 8 bases remaining between them. The CDR3 runs 12 residues. CDR3 DNA: TGTGCCAGCAGTTTAAGCAGGGGTGGCTACACCTTC. This codes for CASSLSRGGYTF.

This clonotype was recorded at least ten times. The genes are TRBV7-2 and TRBJ2-3; no clear D. Trimming pared 0 bases from V and 0 bases from J, leaving 1 base between. Per germline, CDR1 SGHTA and CDR2 FQGNSA. The CDR3 has 13 residues. The DNA of the CDR3 is TGTGCCAGCAGCTTAGCTAGCACAGATACGCAGTATTTT. It encodes CASSLASTDTQYF.

This clonotype was recorded many times. This chain connects TRBV5-1 to TRBJ2-5; 10 positions match TRBD1. Germline lookup yields CDR1 SGHRS and CDR2 YFSETQ. J lost 5 bases, V lost 3 bases, and 4 bases had no gene match. The CDR3 runs 14 residues. CDR3 bases: TGCGCCAGCAGCTCGACAGGGGGCGGTGAGACCCAGTACTTC. Translation: CASSSTGGGETQYF.

The sample holds many counts of this clonotype. This sequence joins TRBV7-2 and TRBJ1-1, with a possible D match to TRBD1 (6 bases). This CDR3 has 14 amino acids. The V and J ends lost 4 bases and 5 bases respectively, with 14 bases between them. CDR1 SGHTA and CDR2 FQGNSA come from the germline V gene. The CDR3 loop reads CASSSRGGGTEAFF. The CDR3 DNA follows: TGTGCCAGCAGCTCAAGAGGGGGGGGGACTGAAGCTTTCTTT. Filled out from reference TRBV7-2 and TRBJ1-1, the complete variable domain reads GAGVSQSPSNKVTEKGKDVELRCDPISGHTALYWYRQSLGQGLEFLIYFQGNSAPDKSGLPSDRFSAERTGGSVSTLTIQRTQQEDSAVYLCASSSRGGGTEAFFGQGTRLTVV.

This clonotype was recorded at least ten times. The CDR3 region is CASSSRGTNEKLFF. Written as DNA, the CDR3 is TGCGCCAGCAGCTCCCGTGGGACTAATGAAAAACTGTTTTTT. The chain has TRBV5-1 and TRBJ1-4; the D is unclear. CDR3 length: 14 amino acids. Per the germline V gene, CDR1 is SGHRS and CDR2 is YFSETQ. V was cut by 3 bases and J by 2 bases, with 8 bases left in between. The variable domain in full, with the rest retrieved from reference TRBV5-1 and TRBJ1-4, is KAGVTQTPRYLIKTRGQQVTLSCSPISGHRSVSWYQQTPGQGLQFLFEYFSETQRNKGNFPGRFSGRQFSNSRSEMNVSTLELGDSALYLCASSSRGTNEKLFFGSGTQLSVL.

This clonotype was detected many times. The chain is built from TRBV2 and TRBJ2-5; D call uncertain. The CDR3 has 14 amino acids. Trimming stripped 0 bases from V and 1 base from J, with 6 bases between. The germline CDR1 and CDR2 sequences are SNHLY and FYNNEI. DNA of the CDR3: TGTGCCAGCAGTGAAGCAACAGCCCAAGAGACCCAGTACTTC. Protein: CASSEATAQETQYF.

CDR3 residues: CASSPQGPYGYTF. Here the CDR3 DNA reads TGTGCCAGCAGCCCCCAGGGTCCCTATGGCTACACCTTC. This chain uses TRBV7-8 with TRBJ1-2; tentative D call: TRBD1 (5 bases). Germline CDR1 and CDR2: SGHVS and FQNEAQ. Trimming pared 5 bases from V and 4 bases from J, leaving 11 bases between. The CDR3 runs to 13 residues. The full variable domain, in which reference TRBV7-8 and TRBJ1-2 provide the parts outside the CDR3, is GAGVSQSPRYKVAKRGQDVALRCDPISGHVSLFWYQQALGQGPEFLTYFQNEAQLDKSGLPSDRFFAERPEGSVSTLKIQRTQQEDSAVYLCASSPQGPYGYTFGSGTRLTVV.

This clonotype showed up many times. The junction does not match germline at one end; this may be a read error. The chain recombines TRBV7-3 with TRBJ2-5; 8 bases map to TRBD1. The germline V gene encodes CDR1 SGHTA and CDR2 FQGTGA. The CDR3 extends over 14 amino acids. CDR3 sequence: CASSLTGGQETQYF. CDR3 nucleotide sequence: TGTGCCAGCAGCCTAACAGGGGGCCAAGAGACCCAGTACTTC.

The table lists this clonotype with many counts. The V and J genes are TRBV4-1 and TRBJ1-4; possibly TRBD1 for D (5 bases). Germline loops: CDR1 MGHRA, CDR2 YSYEKL. There are 20 residues in the CDR3. The V end lost 3 bases, the J end lost 4 bases, and 27 bases lay between the germline ends. CDR3 sequence: CASSHLHMGFGGKLNEKLFF. CDR3 sequence (DNA): TGCGCCAGCAGCCATCTCCATATGGGGTTTGGGGGAAAACTTAATGAAAAACTGTTTTTT.

This clonotype came up many times. The chain joins TRBV6-5 to TRBJ2-7; 11 bases agree with TRBD1. Germline assignment: CDR1 MNHEY and CDR2 SVGAGI. V was clipped by 5 bases and J by 2 bases; unmatched bases: 8. This CDR3 has 16 residues. This CDR3 reads CASSRQGTGGTYEQYF. CDR3 bases: TGTGCCAGCAGTCGTCAGGGGACAGGGGGTACCTACGAGCAGTACTTC.

This clonotype was recorded at least ten times. V usage is TRBV7-9 and J usage is TRBJ1-1, with D unresolved. This CDR3 spans 12 amino acids. The V end lost 3 bases, the J end lost 8 bases, and 10 bases lay between the germline ends. Per germline, CDR1 SEHNR and CDR2 FQNEAQ (reference sequence). The CDR3 sequence: CASSLVSEEAFF. For the CDR3, the DNA is TGTGCCAGCAGCTTGGTCAGCGAAGAAGCTTTCTTT.

This clonotype showed up many times. The J gene is TRBJ1-2, the V gene TRBV7-2; TRBD1 matches at 10 bases. Germline assignment: CDR1 SGHTA and CDR2 FQGNSA. V trimming: 1 base; J trimming: 7 bases; junction bases outside the gene matches: 3. The CDR3 runs 14 residues. This CDR3 reads CASSLGQGAGGYTF. The CDR3 DNA reads as TGTGCCAGCAGCTTAGGACAGGGGGCCGGTGGCTACACCTTC.

Many counts were recorded for this clonotype. This chain links TRBV5-1 with TRBJ2-7; D perhaps matches TRBD1 (6 bases). The CDR3 totals 17 residues. Trimming took off 0 bases at V and 0 bases at J, with 16 bases between the two ends. Germline assignment: CDR1 SGHRS and CDR2 YFSETQ. CDR3 nucleotide sequence: TGCGCCAGCAGCTTGGAGGCAGGGGTTCCCTACTCCTACGAGCAGTACTTC. Translation gives CASSLEAGVPYSYEQYF.

This clonotype is deemed medium-sized. The chain combines TRBV24-1 with TRBJ1-2; perhaps TRBD1 as D (6 bases). CDR1 KGHDR and CDR2 SFDVKD come from the germline V gene. Trimming cost V 4 bases and J 8 bases, with 16 bases left between them. The CDR3 is made up of 14 amino acids. The DNA for the CDR3 is TGTGCCACCAGTGACCCTACAGGGAGGAGAGGCTACACCTTC. Translating gives CATSDPTGRRGYTF.

The table lists this clonotype with many counts. The chain links TRBV5-4 to TRBJ1-5; unclear D gene. V shed 2 bases and J shed 3 bases, with 12 bases lying between them. The CDR3 sequence is 15 residues long. CDR1 and CDR2 from the germline V gene are SGHNT and YYREEE (reference sequence). The CDR3, as DNA: TGTGCCAGCAGCTTTGGCCAGGAGACCAATCAGCCCCAGCATTTT. This codes for CASSFGQETNQPQHF.

The sample holds many counts of this clonotype. The V and J genes are TRBV6-1 and TRBJ2-1, with 8 bases matching TRBD2. Germline V CDR1 and CDR2: MNHNS, SASEGT. Unmatched junction bases numbered 12, after V lost 6 bases and J lost 8 bases. The CDR3 has 15 residues. Here the CDR3 DNA reads TGTGCCAGCAGGTCCCTAGGGCGGGGGGTCGATGAGCAGTTCTTC. This encodes CASRSLGRGVDEQFF.

This clonotype was observed at least ten times. The J gene is TRBJ1-2, the V gene TRBV20-1; D is possibly TRBD1 (6 bases). Germline assignment: CDR1 DFQATT and CDR2 SNEGSKA (reference sequence). The CDR3 covers 14 residues. V was clipped by 3 bases and J by 7 bases, with 18 bases between them. In nucleotides, the CDR3 is TGCAGTGCTAGCCTGTTCAGGGGTCCTGGTGGCTACACCTTC. Translation gives CSASLFRGPGGYTF.

There are many counts of this clonotype. J is TRBJ2-1 and V is TRBV20-1; 10 bases are a match to TRBD2. The junction had 11 bases not matched to a gene; V was cut back by 3 bases and J by 3 bases. The germline V gene has CDR1 DFQATT and CDR2 SNEGSKA (reference sequence). The CDR3 consists of 17 residues. The CDR3: CSARRLAGDYIYNEQFF. The DNA of the CDR3 is TGCAGTGCTAGGCGGCTAGCGGGGGACTATATCTACAATGAGCAGTTCTTC.

There are many counts of this clonotype. The V gene is TRBV5-1, the J gene TRBJ1-4, with D possibly TRBD1 on 5 matching bases. CDR1 and CDR2 (germline): SGHRS, YFSETQ. Trimming stripped 0 bases from V and 7 bases from J, with 13 bases between. There are 15 residues in the CDR3. The CDR3 sequence: CASSLEPGPGEKLFF. In DNA, the CDR3 is TGCGCCAGCAGCTTGGAACCAGGGCCTGGTGAAAAACTGTTTTTT.

V is TRBV6-6 and J is TRBJ2-3; 7 nucleotides line up with TRBD2. V gave up 8 bases and J gave up 0 bases; unmatched junction bases: 5. This CDR3 contains 14 residues. Germline loops: CDR1 MNHNY, CDR2 SVGAGI (reference sequence). CDR3 amino acids: CASGRAGSTDTQYF. CDR3 DNA: TGTGCCAGCGGTCGAGCGGGGAGCACAGATACGCAGTATTTT.